This T cell receptor (beta chain) was recovered during a study of blood T cell repertoires in COVID-19. Study-wide background: T cells, B-cell-depleted T cells, or PBMCs provided the cDNA or gDNA that served as material.

Some clones are missing from TCRdb's copy, which holds only in-frame ones; the method was immunoSEQ multiplex PCR. The data contain 150,000 to 200,000 clones, over 85% of them singletons. The CDR3 covers 15 residues. CDR1 is SGHTA, CDR2 FQGNSA, per germline. Between the trimmed V and J ends, which lost 5 bases and 4 bases, there was a span of 15 bases. This receptor was taken from a man between 60 and 75 years old with active or convalescent COVID-19. Sequencing used peripheral blood. This chain links TRBV7-2 with TRBJ1-3; perhaps TRBD1 as D (6 bases). The CDR3 loop is CASSAPGARGNTIYF. CDR3 sequence (DNA): TGTGCCAGCAGCGCACCAGGGGCTAGGGGAAACACCATATATTTT.